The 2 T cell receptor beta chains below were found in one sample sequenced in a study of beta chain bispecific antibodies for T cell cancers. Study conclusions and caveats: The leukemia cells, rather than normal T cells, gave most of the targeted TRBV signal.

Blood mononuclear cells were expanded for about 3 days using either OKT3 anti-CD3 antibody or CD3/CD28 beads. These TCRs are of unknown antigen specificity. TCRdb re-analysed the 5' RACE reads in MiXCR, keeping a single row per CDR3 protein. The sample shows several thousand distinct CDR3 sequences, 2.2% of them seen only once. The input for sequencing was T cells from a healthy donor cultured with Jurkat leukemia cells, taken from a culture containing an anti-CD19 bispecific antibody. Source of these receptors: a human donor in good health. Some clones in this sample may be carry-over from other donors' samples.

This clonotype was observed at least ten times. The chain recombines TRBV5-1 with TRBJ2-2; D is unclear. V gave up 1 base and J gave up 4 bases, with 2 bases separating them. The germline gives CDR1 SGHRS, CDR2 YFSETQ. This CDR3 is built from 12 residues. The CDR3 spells CASSLFTGELFF. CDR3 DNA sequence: TGCGCCAGCAGCTTGTTCACCGGGGAGCTGTTTTTT. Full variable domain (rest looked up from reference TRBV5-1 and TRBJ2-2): KAGVTQTPRYLIKTRGQQVTLSCSPISGHRSVSWYQQTPGQGLQFLFEYFSETQRNKGNFPGRFSGRQFSNSRSEMNVSTLELGDSALYLCASSLFTGELFFGEGSRLTVL.

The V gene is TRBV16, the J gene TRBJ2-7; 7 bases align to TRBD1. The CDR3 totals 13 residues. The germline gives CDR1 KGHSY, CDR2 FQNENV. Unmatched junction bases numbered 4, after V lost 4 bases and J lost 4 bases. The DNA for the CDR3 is TGTGCCAGCAGCCGGGACAGTATTTACGAGCAGTACTTC. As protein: CASSRDSIYEQYF.